One sample yielded the 20 T cell receptor beta chains listed below, sequenced in a study of blood T cell repertoires in COVID-19. TCRdb keeps only in-frame clones here, not all; method: immunoSEQ multiplex PCR. The data show 160,000 or so clones, with roughly 90% seen just once and about 1.2% held by the top ten. Sequencing input: PBMCs or T cells enriched from blood (not recorded which). These receptors were taken from a human donor with acute COVID-19. The donor label of this sample is uncertain.

V and J are TRBV20-1 and TRBJ1-1; perhaps TRBD1 as D (5 bases). This CDR3 is 12 amino acids long. Germline V gives CDR1 DFQATT, CDR2 SNEGSKA (reference sequence). V shed 3 bases and J shed 4 bases, with 9 bases lying between them. The CDR3 is CSASWQGTEAFF. CDR3 DNA sequence: TGCAGTGCTAGTTGGCAGGGCACTGAAGCTTTCTTT.

This chain joins TRBV4-3 and TRBJ1-4; maybe TRBD1 (6 bases). Per the germline V gene, CDR1 is LGHNA and CDR2 is YSLEER. V lost 4 bases and J 1 base, leaving 10 bases between the germline ends. This CDR3 contains 15 residues. Here the CDR3 DNA reads TGCGCCAGCAGCCTTCACAGGGTAACTAATGAAAAACTGTTTTTT. Protein product: CASSLHRVTNEKLFF.

The rearrangement links TRBV6-2 or TRBV6-3 to TRBJ2-3; D not certain. Germline CDR1 and CDR2: MNHEY and SVGEGT. The CDR3 runs to 12 residues. Trimming took 5 bases from V and 4 from J, leaving 7 bases between them. CDR3 sequence: CASSTDSDTQYF. The DNA for the CDR3 is TGTGCCAGCAGTACTGATTCAGATACGCAGTATTTT.

The genes are TRBV5-1 and TRBJ2-3; D might be TRBD1 (6 bases). CDR1 is SGHRS, CDR2 YFSETQ, per germline. With 1 base removed from V and 2 bases from J, the gap between germline ends came to 8 bases. This CDR3 has 14 residues. CDR3 coding DNA: TGCGCCAGCAGCTTGTGGGGGCCCACAGATACGCAGTATTTT. Encoded protein: CASSLWGPTDTQYF. Full variable domain (outside the CDR3, taken from reference TRBV5-1 and TRBJ2-3): KAGVTQTPRYLIKTRGQQVTLSCSPISGHRSVSWYQQTPGQGLQFLFEYFSETQRNKGNFPGRFSGRQFSNSRSEMNVSTLELGDSALYLCASSLWGPTDTQYFGPGTRLTVL.

The chain carries TRBV9 and TRBJ1-6, with D perhaps matching TRBD1 (6 bases). V shed 4 bases and J shed 8 bases, with 19 bases lying between them. This CDR3 has 16 amino acids. The germline V gene has CDR1 SGDLS and CDR2 YYNGEE. The CDR3 sequence: CASSPFQEQGYSPLHF. DNA for the CDR3: TGTGCCAGCAGCCCATTCCAGGAACAGGGATATTCACCCCTCCACTTT.

This chain links TRBV5-4 with TRBJ1-2, with TRBD1 as a possible D gene (6 bases). CDR1 is SGHNT and CDR2 is YYREEE in the germline V gene (reference sequence). The CDR3 is made up of 14 amino acids. V was clipped by 0 bases and J by 4 bases, with 10 bases between them. CDR3 in DNA: TGTGCCAGCAGCTTGGTGGGACAAGTCTATGGCTACACCTTC. Residues: CASSLVGQVYGYTF.

This chain uses TRBV9 with TRBJ1-3; the match to TRBD1 covers 9 bases. Trimming took 6 bases from V and 1 from J; bases not matched to a gene: 2. This CDR3 comprises 14 residues. Looked up from germline, CDR1 is SGDLS and CDR2 is YYNGEE. The CDR3 loop reads CASNDRGSGNTIYF. DNA of the CDR3: TGTGCCAGCAACGACAGGGGGTCTGGAAACACCATATATTTT. The full variable domain, completed using reference TRBV9 and TRBJ1-3, is DSGVTQTPKHLITATGQRVTLRCSPRSGDLSVYWYQQSLDQGLQFLIQYYNGEERAKGNILERFSAQQFPDLHSELNLSSLELGDSALYFCASNDRGSGNTIYFGEGSWLTVV.

The CDR3 region is CASSFRFGGGQVDEQFF. The CDR3 DNA sequence: TGTGCCAGCAGTTTTAGGTTCGGAGGGGGCCAAGTGGATGAGCAGTTCTTC. V usage is TRBV28 and J usage is TRBJ2-1; TRBD1 is a possible D gene (7 bases). CDR1 is MDHEN and CDR2 is SYDVKM in the germline V gene. The CDR3 sequence is 17 residues long. V was cut by 3 bases and J by 8 bases, with 23 bases left in between. The variable domain in full, with the rest retrieved from reference TRBV28 and TRBJ2-1, is DVKVTQSSRYLVKRTGEKVFLECVQDMDHENMFWYRQDPGLGLRLIYFSYDVKMKEKGDIPEGYSVSREKKERFSLILESASTNQTSMYLCASSFRFGGGQVDEQFFGPGTRLTVL.

This sequence joins TRBV6-6 and TRBJ2-7; 8 nucleotides align to TRBD1. This CDR3 is built from 14 residues. V lost 2 bases, J lost 3 bases, and 3 bases stayed unmatched. Germline values: CDR1 MNHNY, CDR2 SVGAGI (reference sequence). As DNA, the CDR3 is TGTGCCAGCAGTTACGACAGGGGAAACTACGAGCAGTACTTC. It yields the protein CASSYDRGNYEQYF.

The chain links TRBV10-3 to TRBJ1-5, with TRBD1 matching over 8 bases. Trimming removed 0 bases from V and 3 bases from J; junction bases left unmatched: 10. Germline CDR1 ENHRY, CDR2 SYGVKD. This CDR3 spans 18 amino acids. The CDR3 loop is CAISESGGRTGNNQPQHF. The CDR3 DNA sequence: TGTGCCATCAGTGAGTCCGGGGGGAGGACAGGGAACAATCAGCCCCAGCATTTT.

V usage is TRBV4-1 and J usage is TRBJ2-3; D possibly corresponds to TRBD2 (5 bases). The germline V gene encodes CDR1 MGHRA and CDR2 YSYEKL. There are 15 residues in the CDR3. Between the trimmed V and J ends, which lost 1 base and 1 base, there was a span of 9 bases. The CDR3 DNA is TGCGCCAGCAGCCAAGGAATCGGGGGCACAGATACGCAGTATTTT. Amino acid sequence: CASSQGIGGTDTQYF.

The genes are TRBV9 and TRBJ2-2; 8 bases match TRBD2. CDR1 is SGDLS, CDR2 YYNGEE, per germline. This CDR3 has 15 residues. Trimming took 7 bases from V and 2 from J; bases not matched to a gene: 7. The CDR3 loop reads CASRLGGANTGELFF. The CDR3 DNA reads as TGTGCCAGCCGACTCGGGGGGGCCAACACCGGGGAGCTGTTTTTT.

J is TRBJ2-1 and V is TRBV5-6; 10 nucleotides line up with TRBD2. This CDR3 region has 17 residues. The ends lost 2 bases at V and 6 bases at J; junction bases unmatched: 11. CDR1 is SGHDT and CDR2 is YYEEEE in the germline V gene. CDR3 residues: CASSFGGTAGGLNEQFF. The CDR3 DNA follows: TGTGCCAGCAGCTTCGGCGGGACAGCGGGGGGGCTCAATGAGCAGTTCTTC. Full variable domain (missing parts from reference TRBV5-6 and TRBJ2-1): DAGVTQSPTHLIKTRGQQVTLRCSPKSGHDTVSWYQQALGQGPQFIFQYYEEEERQRGNFPDRFSGHQFPNYSSELNVNALLLGDSALYLCASSFGGTAGGLNEQFFGPGTRLTVL.

The chain joins TRBV19 to TRBJ2-7; 9 nucleotides agree with TRBD1. Germline V CDR1 and CDR2: LNHDA, SQIVND (reference sequence). J gave up 5 bases and V 5 bases, and 7 bases lay outside the gene matches. The CDR3 covers 14 residues. The CDR3 reads CASSAGTGFDEQYF. The CDR3 bases are TGTGCCAGTAGTGCCGGGACAGGGTTCGACGAGCAGTACTTC. Supplemented by reference TRBV19 and TRBJ2-7, the full variable domain reads DGGITQSPKYLFRKEGQNVTLSCEQNLNHDAMYWYRQDPGQGLRLIYYSQIVNDFQKGDIAEGYSVSREKKESFPLTVTSAQKNPTAFYLCASSAGTGFDEQYFGPGTRLTVT.

The J gene is TRBJ2-1, the V gene TRBV2; 11 bases are a match to TRBD1. Germline V gene lookup returns CDR1 SNHLY and CDR2 FYNNEI. V lost 4 bases to trimming and J lost 10 bases; unmatched junction nucleotides: 3. The CDR3 consists of 13 residues. The CDR3 sequence is CASSVGQGDEQFF. In DNA, the CDR3 is TGTGCCAGCAGTGTGGGACAGGGGGACGAGCAGTTCTTC.

The CDR3 sequence: CASSYGVDRGNHEQYF. The CDR3, as DNA: TGTGCCAGCAGTTACGGAGTGGACAGGGGGAACCACGAGCAGTACTTC. V and J are TRBV6-5 and TRBJ2-7, with 10 bases fitting TRBD1. CDR1 and CDR2 (germline): MNHEY, SVGAGI. The CDR3 covers 16 residues. V lost 2 bases to trimming and J lost 5 bases; unmatched junction nucleotides: 9.

The genes are TRBV5-4 and TRBJ2-1, with TRBD1 as a possible D gene (6 bases). CDR1 SGHNT and CDR2 YYREEE come from the germline V gene (reference sequence). The CDR3 runs to 15 residues. V was cut by 4 bases and J by 8 bases, with 19 bases left in between. CDR3 DNA sequence: TGTGCCAGCAGCCAGTCTACAACAGGGCTGGATGAGCAGTTCTTC. This sequence encodes CASSQSTTGLDEQFF.

The V and J genes are TRBV18 and TRBJ1-1; TRBD1 matches 8 bases. CDR3 size: 14 residues. Germline CDR1 is KGHSH and CDR2 is LQKENI. The V and J ends lost 6 bases and 8 bases, in that order; junction bases with no gene match: 11. The CDR3 nucleotides read TGTGCCAGCTCGCCTGGACAGGGCGTAGCCGAAGCTTTCTTT. Translating gives CASSPGQGVAEAFF.

The chain links TRBV24-1 to TRBJ2-3; 10 bases map to TRBD1. The CDR3 loop spans 14 amino acids. From germline, CDR1 is KGHDR and CDR2 SFDVKD. Unmatched junction bases numbered 3, after V lost 9 bases and J lost 1 base. The chain's CDR3 is CATSGTGGTDTQYF. CDR3 in DNA: TGTGCCACCTCCGGGACAGGGGGCACAGATACGCAGTATTTT.

The rearrangement joins TRBV7-9 to TRBJ2-3, with D possibly being TRBD1 (6 bases). Between the trimmed V and J ends, which lost 2 bases and 4 bases, there was a span of 16 bases. The CDR3 contains 16 residues. Germline V gene lookup returns CDR1 SEHNR and CDR2 FQNEAQ (reference sequence). DNA for the CDR3: TGTGCCAGCAGCTTATCAGGCAGGGGCAGAGCAGATACGCAGTATTTT. Its protein is CASSLSGRGRADTQYF.